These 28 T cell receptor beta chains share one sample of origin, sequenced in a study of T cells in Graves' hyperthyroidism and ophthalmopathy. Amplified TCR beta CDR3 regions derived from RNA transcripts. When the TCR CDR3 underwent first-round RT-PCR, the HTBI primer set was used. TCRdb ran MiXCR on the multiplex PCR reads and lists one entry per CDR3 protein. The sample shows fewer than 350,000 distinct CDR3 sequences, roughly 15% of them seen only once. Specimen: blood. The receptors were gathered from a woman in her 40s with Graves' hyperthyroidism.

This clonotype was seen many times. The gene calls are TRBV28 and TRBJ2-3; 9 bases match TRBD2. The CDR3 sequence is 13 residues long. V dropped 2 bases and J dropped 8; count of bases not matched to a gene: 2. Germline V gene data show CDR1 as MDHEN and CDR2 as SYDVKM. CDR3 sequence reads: CASSLAGGPTQYF. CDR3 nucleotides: TGTGCCAGCAGTTTAGCGGGAGGGCCTACGCAGTATTTT.

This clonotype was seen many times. In nucleotides, the CDR3 is TGTGCCAGTAACGAGGCGGGACTAGGGCCCAATGAGCAGTTCTTC. The encoded protein is CASNEAGLGPNEQFF. The rearrangement links TRBV28 to TRBJ2-1; 8 nucleotides line up with TRBD2. J gave up 6 bases and V 9 bases, and 13 bases lay outside the gene matches. The CDR3 length is 15 residues. From germline, CDR1 is MDHEN and CDR2 SYDVKM.

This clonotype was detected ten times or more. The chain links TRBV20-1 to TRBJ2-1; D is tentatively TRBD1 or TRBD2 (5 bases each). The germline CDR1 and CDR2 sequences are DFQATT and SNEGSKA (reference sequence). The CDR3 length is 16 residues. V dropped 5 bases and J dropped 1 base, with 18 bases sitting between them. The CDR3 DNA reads TGCAGTGCTGGTCCGGGGCTACGAACATCCTACAATGAGCAGTTCTTC. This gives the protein CSAGPGLRTSYNEQFF.

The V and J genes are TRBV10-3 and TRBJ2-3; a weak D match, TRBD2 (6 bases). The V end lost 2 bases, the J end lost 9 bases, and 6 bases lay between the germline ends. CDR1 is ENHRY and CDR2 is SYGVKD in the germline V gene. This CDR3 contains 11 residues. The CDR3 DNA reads TGTGCCATCAGTGAGGGGGGGACGCAGTATTTT. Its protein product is CAISEGGTQYF.

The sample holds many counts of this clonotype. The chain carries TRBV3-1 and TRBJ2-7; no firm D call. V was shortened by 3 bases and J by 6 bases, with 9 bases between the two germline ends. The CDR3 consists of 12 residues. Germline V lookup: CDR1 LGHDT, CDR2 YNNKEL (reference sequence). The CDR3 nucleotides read TGTGCCAGCAGCCAGATTCTAGGCGAGCAGTACTTC. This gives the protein CASSQILGEQYF.

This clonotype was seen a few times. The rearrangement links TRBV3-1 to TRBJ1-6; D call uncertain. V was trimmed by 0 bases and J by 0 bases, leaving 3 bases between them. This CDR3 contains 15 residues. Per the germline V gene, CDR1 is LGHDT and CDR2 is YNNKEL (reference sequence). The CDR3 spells CASSQEYSYNSPLHF. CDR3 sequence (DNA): TGTGCCAGCAGCCAAGAATACTCCTATAATTCACCCCTCCACTTT.

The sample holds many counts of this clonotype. The CDR3 protein is CASSEPSTGTAGQPQHF. The DNA of the CDR3 is TGTGCCAGCAGTGAACCGTCGACAGGGACAGCCGGACAGCCCCAGCATTTT. The chain recombines TRBV12-3 or TRBV12-4 with TRBJ1-5, with TRBD1 matching 7 bases. V was pared by 5 bases and J by 7 bases, with 17 bases of the junction left unmatched. CDR3 length equals 17 residues.

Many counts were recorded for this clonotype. CDR3 DNA: TGTGCCTGGAGTGTACAACGGGCCGGGGAGCTGTTTTTT. It translates to CAWSVQRAGELFF. The chain has TRBV30 and TRBJ2-2; no reliable D call. The CDR3 covers 13 residues. The germline V and J ends were trimmed by 0 bases and 6 bases, with 8 bases remaining between them. Germline V lookup: CDR1 GTSNPN, CDR2 SVGIG (reference sequence).

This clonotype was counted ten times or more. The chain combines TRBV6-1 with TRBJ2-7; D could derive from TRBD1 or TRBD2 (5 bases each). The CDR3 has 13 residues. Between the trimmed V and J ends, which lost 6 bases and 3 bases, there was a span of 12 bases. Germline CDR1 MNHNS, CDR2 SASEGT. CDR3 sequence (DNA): TGTGCCAGCAGGGGGACGGCACTCTACGAGCAGTACTTC. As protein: CASRGTALYEQYF.

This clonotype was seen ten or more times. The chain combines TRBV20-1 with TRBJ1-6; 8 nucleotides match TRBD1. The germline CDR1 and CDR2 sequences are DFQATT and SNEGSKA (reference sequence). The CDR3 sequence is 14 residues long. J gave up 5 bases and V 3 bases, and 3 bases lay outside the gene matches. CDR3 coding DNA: TGCAGTGCTAGTATACAGGGGGATAATTCACCCCTCCACTTT. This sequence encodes CSASIQGDNSPLHF.

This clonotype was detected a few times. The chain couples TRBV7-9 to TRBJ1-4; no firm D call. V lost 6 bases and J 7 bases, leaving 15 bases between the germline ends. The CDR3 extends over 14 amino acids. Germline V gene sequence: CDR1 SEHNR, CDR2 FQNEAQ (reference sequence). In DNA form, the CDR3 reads TGTGCCAGCAGTTTTCTTGGGGAGGGTGAAAAACTGTTTTTT. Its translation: CASSFLGEGEKLFF. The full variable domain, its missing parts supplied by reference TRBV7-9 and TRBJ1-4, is DTGVSQNPRHKITKRGQNVTFRCDPISEHNRLYWYRQTLGQGPEFLTYFQNEAQLEKSRLLSDRFSAERPKGSFSTLEIQRTEQGDSAMYLCASSFLGEGEKLFFGSGTQLSVL.

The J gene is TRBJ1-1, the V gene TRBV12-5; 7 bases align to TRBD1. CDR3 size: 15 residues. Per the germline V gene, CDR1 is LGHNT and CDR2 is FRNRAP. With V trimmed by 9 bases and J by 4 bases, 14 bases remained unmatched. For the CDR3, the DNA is TGTGCTAGCCGGGACAGACAAACTAGAGGCACTGAAGCTTTCTTT. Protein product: CASRDRQTRGTEAFF.

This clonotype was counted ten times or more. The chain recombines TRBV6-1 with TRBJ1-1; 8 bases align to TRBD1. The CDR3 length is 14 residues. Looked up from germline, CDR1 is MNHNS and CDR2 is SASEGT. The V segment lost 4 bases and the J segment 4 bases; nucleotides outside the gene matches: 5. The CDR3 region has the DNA TGTGCCAGCAGTGCAGACAGGGGCGGCACTGAAGCTTTCTTT. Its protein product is CASSADRGGTEAFF.

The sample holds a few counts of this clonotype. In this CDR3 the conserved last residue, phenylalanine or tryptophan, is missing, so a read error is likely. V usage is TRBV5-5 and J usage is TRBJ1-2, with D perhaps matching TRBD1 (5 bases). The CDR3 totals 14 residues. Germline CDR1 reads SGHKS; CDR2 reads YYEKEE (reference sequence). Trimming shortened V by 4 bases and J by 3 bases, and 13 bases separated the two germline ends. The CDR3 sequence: CASSAREAYYGYTL. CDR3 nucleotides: TGTGCCAGCAGCGCCAGGGAGGCCTACTATGGCTACACCCTC.

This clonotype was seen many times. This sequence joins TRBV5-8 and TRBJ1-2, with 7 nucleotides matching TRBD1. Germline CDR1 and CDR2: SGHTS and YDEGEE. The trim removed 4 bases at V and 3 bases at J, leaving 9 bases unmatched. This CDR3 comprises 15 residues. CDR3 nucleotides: TGTGCCAGCAGCGGGACGGTCAGGGGGGACTATGGCTACACCTTC. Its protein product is CASSGTVRGDYGYTF.

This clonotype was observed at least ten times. CDR3 residues: CASSLSTVQETQYF. The CDR3 DNA reads as TGTGCCAGCAGCTTAAGCACTGTCCAAGAGACCCAGTACTTC. This chain uses TRBV5-5 with TRBJ2-5; D unresolved. V was shortened by 2 bases and J by 1 base, with 9 bases between the two germline ends. Germline CDR1 is SGHKS and CDR2 is YYEKEE (reference sequence). The CDR3 extends over 14 amino acids.

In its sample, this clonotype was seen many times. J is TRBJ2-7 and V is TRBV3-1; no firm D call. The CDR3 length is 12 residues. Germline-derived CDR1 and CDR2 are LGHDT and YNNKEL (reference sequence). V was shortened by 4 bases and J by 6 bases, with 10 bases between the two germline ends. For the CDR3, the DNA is TGTGCCAGCAGCCGGCAGGAGTCCGAGCAGTACTTC. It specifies CASSRQESEQYF.

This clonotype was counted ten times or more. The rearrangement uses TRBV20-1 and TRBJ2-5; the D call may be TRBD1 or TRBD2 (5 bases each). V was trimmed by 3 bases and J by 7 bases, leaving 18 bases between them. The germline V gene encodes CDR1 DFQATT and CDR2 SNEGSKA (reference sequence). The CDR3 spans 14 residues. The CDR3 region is CSASQGGSKGTQYF. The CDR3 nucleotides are TGCAGTGCTAGCCAGGGCGGGTCCAAGGGGACCCAGTACTTC.

The CDR3 DNA reads TGTGCCAGCAGCCCAACGTCCGGACAGGGGAGCACTGAAGCTTTCTTT. It codes for CASSPTSGQGSTEAFF. The rearrangement joins TRBV3-1 to TRBJ1-1; 9 nucleotides line up with TRBD1. J was trimmed by 4 bases and V by 4 bases; bases with no gene match: 10. Germline CDR1 reads LGHDT; CDR2 reads YNNKEL (reference sequence). This CDR3 has 16 amino acids.

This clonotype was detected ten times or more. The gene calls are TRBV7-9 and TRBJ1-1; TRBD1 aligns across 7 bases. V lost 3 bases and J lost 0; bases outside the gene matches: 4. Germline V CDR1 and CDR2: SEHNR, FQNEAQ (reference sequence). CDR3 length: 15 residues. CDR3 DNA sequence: TGTGCCAGCAGCTTCCGGACAGGCATGAACACTGAAGCTTTCTTT. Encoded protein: CASSFRTGMNTEAFF.

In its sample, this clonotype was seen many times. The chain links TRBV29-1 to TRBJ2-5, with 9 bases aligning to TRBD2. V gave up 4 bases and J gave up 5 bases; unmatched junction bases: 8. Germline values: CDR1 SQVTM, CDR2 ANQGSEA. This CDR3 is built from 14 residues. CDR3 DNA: TGCAGCGTTGTGATTAGCGGGAGAGGTGAGACCCAGTACTTC. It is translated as CSVVISGRGETQYF.

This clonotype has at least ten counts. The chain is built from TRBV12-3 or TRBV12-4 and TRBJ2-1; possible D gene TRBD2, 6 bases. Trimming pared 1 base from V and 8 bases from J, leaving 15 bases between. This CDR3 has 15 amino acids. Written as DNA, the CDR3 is TGTGCCAGCAGTTTAGGGCGGGGCCCGTGGGATGAGCAGTTCTTC. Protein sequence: CASSLGRGPWDEQFF.

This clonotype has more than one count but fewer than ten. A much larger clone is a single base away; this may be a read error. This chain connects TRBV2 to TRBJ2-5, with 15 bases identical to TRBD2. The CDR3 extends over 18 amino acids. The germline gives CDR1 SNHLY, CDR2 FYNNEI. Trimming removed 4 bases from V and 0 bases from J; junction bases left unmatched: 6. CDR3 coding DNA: TGTGCCAGCAGTGCGGGACTAGCGGGAGGCCCGTACCAAGAGACCCAGTACTTC. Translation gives CASSAGLAGGPYQETQYF.

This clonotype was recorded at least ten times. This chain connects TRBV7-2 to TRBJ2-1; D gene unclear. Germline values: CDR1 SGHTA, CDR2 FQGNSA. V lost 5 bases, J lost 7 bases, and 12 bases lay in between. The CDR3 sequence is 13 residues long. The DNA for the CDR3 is TGTGCCAGCAGCCGTCTGAGTGGGAATGAGCAGTTCTTC. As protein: CASSRLSGNEQFF.

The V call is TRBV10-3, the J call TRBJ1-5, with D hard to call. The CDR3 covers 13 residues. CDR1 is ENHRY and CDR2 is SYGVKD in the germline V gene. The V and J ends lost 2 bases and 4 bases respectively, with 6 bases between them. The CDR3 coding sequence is TGTGCCATCAGTGAGAGCCGGAATCAGCCCCAGCATTTT. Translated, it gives CAISESRNQPQHF.

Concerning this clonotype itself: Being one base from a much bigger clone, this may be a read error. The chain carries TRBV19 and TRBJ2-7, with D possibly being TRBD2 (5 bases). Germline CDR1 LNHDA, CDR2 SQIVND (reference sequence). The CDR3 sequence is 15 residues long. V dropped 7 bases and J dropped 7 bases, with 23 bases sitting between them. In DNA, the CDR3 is TGTGCCAGTAATAAAGGCGGGCCTACACCTAGTGAGCAGTACTTC. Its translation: CASNKGGPTPSEQYF. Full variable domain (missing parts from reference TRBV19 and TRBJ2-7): DGGITQSPKYLFRKEGQNVTLSCEQNLNHDAMYWYRQDPGQGLRLIYYSQIVNDFQKGDIAEGYSVSREKKESFPLTVTSAQKNPTAFYLCASNKGGPTPSEQYFGPGTRLTVT.

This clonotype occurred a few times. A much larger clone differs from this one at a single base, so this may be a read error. This chain's CDR3 is CASRPAGASHVQYF. CDR3 nucleotides: TGTGCCAGCCGTCCTGCGGGAGCGTCCCACGTGCAGTACTTC. The chain links TRBV6-2 or TRBV6-3 to TRBJ2-7; TRBD2 agrees at 7 bases. The CDR3 extends over 14 amino acids. The V gene's germline CDR1 is MNHEY and CDR2 SVGEGT. The V segment lost 8 bases and the J segment 9 bases; nucleotides outside the gene matches: 16.

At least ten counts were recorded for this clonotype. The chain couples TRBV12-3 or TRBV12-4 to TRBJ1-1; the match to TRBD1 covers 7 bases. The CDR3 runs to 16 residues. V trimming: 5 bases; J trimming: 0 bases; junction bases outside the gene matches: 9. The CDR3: CASSAGQDIMNTEAFF. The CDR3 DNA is TGTGCCAGCAGTGCCGGACAGGATATCATGAACACTGAAGCTTTCTTT.